This TCR beta chain was identified during a study of control samples from healthy donors and cancer patients. Germline V CDR1 and CDR2: SGHRS, YFSETQ. The CDR3 extends over 16 amino acids. Trimming took 0 bases from V and 4 from J, leaving 14 bases between them. Profiling relied on immunoSEQ multiplex PCR, and the TCRdb table lists in-frame clones only, not all of them. The data hold 110,000 or so clones, with 90% observed a single time. This TCR derives from a human donor in good health. The donor label of this sample is uncertain. Sequencing used blood. The chain employs TRBV5-1 and TRBJ2-1; no clear D gene. Written as DNA, the CDR3 is TGCGCCAGCAGCTTGGCCTTTTCGGTCTCGTACAATGAGCAGTTCTTC. Amino acid sequence: CASSLAFSVSYNEQFF. Supplemented by reference TRBV5-1 and TRBJ2-1, the full variable domain reads KAGVTQTPRYLIKTRGQQVTLSCSPISGHRSVSWYQQTPGQGLQFLFEYFSETQRNKGNFPGRFSGRQFSNSRSEMNVSTLELGDSALYLCASSLAFSVSYNEQFFGPGTRLTVL.